The TCR beta chain under discussion was sequenced for a study of blood T cells in healthy people across ages. Worth noting for this clonotype: What it binds is unknown.

V gave up 0 bases and J gave up 7 bases, with 17 bases separating them. The CDR3 length is 16 residues. Germline V gene sequence: CDR1 LNHNV, CDR2 YYDKDF (reference sequence). Study-wide findings and caveats: Expanded clonotype shifts may have been confounded, as the donors had an unknown CMV status.

Sample-barcoded 5' priming and a J-beta primer mix drove a second PCR of about 6 to 12 cycles. The authors tagged each cDNA molecule using a template-switch adaptor with 12 random nucleotides. From the 5' RACE reads, TCRdb called clonotypes with MiXCR, one entry per CDR3 protein. The data contain about 1.4 million distinct CDR3 sequences, roughly 60% of them singletons. The sequence derives from a man between 18 and 29 years old in good health. The gene calls are TRBV15 and TRBJ2-3, with D maybe TRBD2 (6 bases). What was sequenced was blood. The CDR3 nucleotides read TGTGCCACCAGCAGAGATAAACGGGACTCCATATATACGCAGTATTTT. The encoded protein is CATSRDKRDSIYTQYF.